This entry lists 9 T cell receptor beta chains sequenced from one sample in a study of T cells after yellow fever vaccination. One entry per CDR3 protein, called by TCRdb with MiXCR from the 5' RACE reads. The sample contains about 220,000 distinct CDR3 sequences, 3% to 4% of which appear only once. The starting material was CD4+ T cells sorted from PBMCs, obtained 10 days after the yellow fever booster vaccination. These receptors all stem from a young man who received the YFV17D yellow fever vaccine.

This clonotype showed up many times. The chain has TRBV12-3 or TRBV12-4 and TRBJ2-2; TRBD1 aligns across 8 bases. V lost 1 base, J lost 8 bases, and 12 bases stayed unmatched. The CDR3 spans 17 residues. In DNA, the CDR3 is TGTGCCAGCAGTTTAGGTCTGGCAGGGGGCTGGTTAGGGGAGCTGTTTTTT. Its translation is CASSLGLAGGWLGELFF.

This clonotype has at least ten counts. V gene TRBV24-1 combines with J gene TRBJ2-5; 8 bases fit TRBD2. The CDR3 totals 16 residues. After removal of 4 bases from V and 0 bases from J, the junction contained 6 bases not matched to a gene. Per germline, CDR1 KGHDR and CDR2 SFDVKD. The DNA of the CDR3 is TGTGCCACCAGTGACTCACGGACTAGCTACCAAGAGACCCAGTACTTC. It yields the protein CATSDSRTSYQETQYF.

This clonotype was recorded at least ten times. The J gene is TRBJ2-5, the V gene TRBV12-3 or TRBV12-4; D unclear. V was cut by 3 bases and J by 3 bases, with 11 bases left in between. CDR3 length: 14 residues. The CDR3 bases are TGTGCCAGCAGTTTCCGGACCACTGAAGAGACCCAGTACTTC. This codes for CASSFRTTEETQYF.

At least ten counts were recorded for this clonotype. As DNA, the CDR3 is TGTGCCAGCAGCTTCGGGACTAGCGATGAGCAGTTCTTC. It translates to CASSFGTSDEQFF. The chain recombines TRBV11-2 with TRBJ2-1, with TRBD2 matching 10 bases. Per the germline V gene, CDR1 is SGHAT and CDR2 is FQNNGV. V gave up 3 bases and J gave up 8 bases; unmatched junction bases: 1. This CDR3 contains 13 residues. The full variable domain, completed using reference TRBV11-2 and TRBJ2-1, is EAGVAQSPRYKIIEKRQSVAFWCNPISGHATLYWYQQILGQGPKLLIQFQNNGVVDDSQLPKDRFSAERLKGVDSTLKIQPAKLEDSAVYLCASSFGTSDEQFFGPGTRLTVL.

This clonotype has at least ten counts. V gene TRBV6-5 combines with J gene TRBJ1-2, with 12 positions matching TRBD1. The junction had 6 bases not matched to a gene; V was cut back by 6 bases and J by 7 bases. The CDR3 is made up of 14 amino acids. Per germline, CDR1 MNHEY and CDR2 SVGAGI. Written as DNA, the CDR3 is TGTGCCAGCAGGCTCCGGGACAGGGGGCCTGGCTACACCTTC. Protein product: CASRLRDRGPGYTF.

This clonotype has at least ten counts. The chain carries TRBV21-1 and TRBJ2-7; the DNA was not compared with TRBD1, the D call given in the table. TRBV21-1 constitutes a pseudogene. The CDR3 spans 13 residues. The CDR3 sequence is CASSNGRSYEQYF. In nucleotides, the CDR3 is TGTGCCAGCAGCAACGGGCGTTCCTACGAGCAGTACTTC.

This clonotype was counted between two and nine times. J is TRBJ2-1 and V is TRBV7-2, with TRBD2 identical over 12 bases. The germline V gene encodes CDR1 SGHTA and CDR2 FQGNSA. The CDR3 sequence is 14 residues long. After removal of 6 bases from V and 7 bases from J, the junction contained 4 bases not matched to a gene. The CDR3 protein is CASSAGTSGNEQFF. The DNA for the CDR3 is TGTGCCAGCAGTGCCGGGACTAGCGGGAATGAGCAGTTCTTC.

This clonotype appeared many times. The chain employs TRBV3-1 and TRBJ2-7; D remains unclear. This CDR3 contains 13 residues. From germline, CDR1 is LGHDT and CDR2 YNNKEL (reference sequence). Trimming cost V 0 bases and J 4 bases, with 7 bases left between them. CDR3 sequence: CASSQDRLYEQYF. The DNA of the CDR3 is TGTGCCAGCAGCCAAGATAGGTTATACGAGCAGTACTTC.

This clonotype was detected a few times. V and J are TRBV18 and TRBJ2-7, with D tentatively TRBD2 (6 bases). The CDR3 covers 15 residues. Germline V gives CDR1 KGHSH, CDR2 LQKENI. V was shortened by 6 bases and J by 0 bases, with 15 bases between the two germline ends. CDR3 in amino acids: CASSHNSGPSYEQYV. The DNA for the CDR3 is TGTGCCAGCTCCCACAATAGCGGCCCCTCCTACGAGCAGTACGTC.